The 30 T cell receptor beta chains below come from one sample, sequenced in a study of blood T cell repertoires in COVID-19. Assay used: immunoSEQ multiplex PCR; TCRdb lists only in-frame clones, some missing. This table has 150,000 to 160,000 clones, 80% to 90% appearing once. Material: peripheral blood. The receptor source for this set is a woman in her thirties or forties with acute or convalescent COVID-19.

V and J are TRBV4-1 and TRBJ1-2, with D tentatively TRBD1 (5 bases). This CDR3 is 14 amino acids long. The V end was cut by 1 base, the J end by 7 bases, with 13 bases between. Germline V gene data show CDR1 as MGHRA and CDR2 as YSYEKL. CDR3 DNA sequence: TGCGCCAGCAGCCAAGTGGTGGTGCAGGGTGGCTACACCTTC. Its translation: CASSQVVVQGGYTF.

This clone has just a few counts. Here the CDR3 DNA reads TGTGCCAGCAGCCTCATGGGAGACAGGACCTACGAGCAGTACTTC. It encodes CASSLMGDRTYEQYF. The chain recombines TRBV14 with TRBJ2-7, with a possible D match to TRBD1 (6 bases). Per the germline V gene, CDR1 is SGHDN and CDR2 is FVKESK. The CDR3 loop spans 15 amino acids. V was clipped by 4 bases and J by 2 bases, with 15 bases between them.

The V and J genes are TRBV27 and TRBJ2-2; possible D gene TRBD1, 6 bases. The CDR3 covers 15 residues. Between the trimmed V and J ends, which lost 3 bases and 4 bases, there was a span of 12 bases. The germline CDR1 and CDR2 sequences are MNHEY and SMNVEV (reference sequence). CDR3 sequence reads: CASSFFVRGTGELFF. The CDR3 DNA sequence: TGTGCCAGCAGTTTTTTTGTCAGGGGCACCGGGGAGCTGTTTTTT.

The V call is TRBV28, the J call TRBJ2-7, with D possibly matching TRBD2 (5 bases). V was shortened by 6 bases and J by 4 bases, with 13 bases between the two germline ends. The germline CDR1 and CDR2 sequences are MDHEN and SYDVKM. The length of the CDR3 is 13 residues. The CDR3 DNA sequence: TGTGCCAGCAGCAAACGGGGTGCTTACGAGCAGTACTTC. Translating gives CASSKRGAYEQYF. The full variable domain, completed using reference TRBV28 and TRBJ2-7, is DVKVTQSSRYLVKRTGEKVFLECVQDMDHENMFWYRQDPGLGLRLIYFSYDVKMKEKGDIPEGYSVSREKKERFSLILESASTNQTSMYLCASSKRGAYEQYFGPGTRLTVT.

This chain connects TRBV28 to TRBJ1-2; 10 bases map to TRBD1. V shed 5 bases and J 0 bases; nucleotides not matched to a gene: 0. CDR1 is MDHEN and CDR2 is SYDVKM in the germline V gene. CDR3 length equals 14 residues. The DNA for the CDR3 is TGTGCCAGCAGTGGGACAGGGGCTAACTATGGCTACACCTTC. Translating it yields CASSGTGANYGYTF.

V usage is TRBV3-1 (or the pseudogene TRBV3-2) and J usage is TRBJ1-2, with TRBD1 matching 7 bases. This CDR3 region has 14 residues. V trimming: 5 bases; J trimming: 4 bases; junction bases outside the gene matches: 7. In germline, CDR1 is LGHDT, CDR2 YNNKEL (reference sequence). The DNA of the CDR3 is TGTGCCAGCAGCTCGACAGGGAATCTCTATGGCTACACCTTC. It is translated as CASSSTGNLYGYTF.

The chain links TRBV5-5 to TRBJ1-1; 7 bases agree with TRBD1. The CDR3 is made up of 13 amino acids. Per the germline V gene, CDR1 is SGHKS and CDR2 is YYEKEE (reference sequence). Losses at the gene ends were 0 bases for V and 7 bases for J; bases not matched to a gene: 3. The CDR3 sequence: CASSLGPGGEAFF. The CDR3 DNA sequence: TGTGCCAGCAGCTTGGGGCCAGGGGGTGAAGCTTTCTTT. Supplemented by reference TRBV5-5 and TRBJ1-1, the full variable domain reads DAGVTQSPTHLIKTRGQQVTLRCSPISGHKSVSWYQQVLGQGPQFIFQYYEKEERGRGNFPDRFSARQFPNYSSELNVNALLLGDSALYLCASSLGPGGEAFFGQGTRLTVV.

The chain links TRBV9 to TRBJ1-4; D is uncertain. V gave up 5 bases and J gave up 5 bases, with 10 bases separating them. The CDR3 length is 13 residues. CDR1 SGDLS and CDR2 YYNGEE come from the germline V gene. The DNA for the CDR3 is TGTGCCAGCAGTGCTCGAGTGAATGAAAAACTGTTTTTT. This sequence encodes CASSARVNEKLFF.

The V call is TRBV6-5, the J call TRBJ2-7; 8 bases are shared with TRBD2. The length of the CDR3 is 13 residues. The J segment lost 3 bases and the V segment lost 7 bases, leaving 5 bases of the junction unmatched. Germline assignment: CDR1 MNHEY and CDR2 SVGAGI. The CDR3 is CASTGGPGYEQYF. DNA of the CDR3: TGTGCCAGCACGGGAGGGCCGGGCTACGAGCAGTACTTC.

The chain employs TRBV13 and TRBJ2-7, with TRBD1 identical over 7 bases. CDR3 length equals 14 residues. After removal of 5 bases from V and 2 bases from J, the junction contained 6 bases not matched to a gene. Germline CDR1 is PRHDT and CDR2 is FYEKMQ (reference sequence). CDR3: CASSPGQWTYEQYF. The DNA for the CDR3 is TGTGCCAGCAGCCCGGGACAGTGGACCTACGAGCAGTACTTC.

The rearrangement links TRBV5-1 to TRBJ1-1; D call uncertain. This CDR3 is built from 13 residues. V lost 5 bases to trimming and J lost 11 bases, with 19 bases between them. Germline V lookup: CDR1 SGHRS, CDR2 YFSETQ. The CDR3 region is CASRRLGWEEAFF. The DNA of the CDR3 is TGCGCCAGCAGACGACTAGGCTGGGAGGAGGCTTTCTTT.

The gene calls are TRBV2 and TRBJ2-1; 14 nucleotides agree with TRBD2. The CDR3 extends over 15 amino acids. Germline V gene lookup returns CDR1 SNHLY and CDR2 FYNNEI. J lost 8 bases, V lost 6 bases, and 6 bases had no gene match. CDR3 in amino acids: CASSGTSGSRHEQFF. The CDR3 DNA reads TGTGCCAGCAGCGGGACTAGCGGGAGTAGGCATGAGCAGTTCTTC. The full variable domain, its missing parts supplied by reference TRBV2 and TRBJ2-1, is EPEVTQTPSHQVTQMGQEVILRCVPISNHLYFYWYRQILGQKVEFLVSFYNNEISEKSEIFDDQFSVERPDGSNFTLKIRSTKLEDSAMYFCASSGTSGSRHEQFFGPGTRLTVL.

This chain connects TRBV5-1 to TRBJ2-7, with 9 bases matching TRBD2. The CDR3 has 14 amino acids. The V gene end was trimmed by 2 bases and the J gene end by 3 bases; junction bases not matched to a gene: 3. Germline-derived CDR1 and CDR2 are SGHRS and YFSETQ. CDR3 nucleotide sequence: TGCGCCAGCAGCTTTTCTAGCGGGAACTACGAGCAGTACTTC. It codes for CASSFSSGNYEQYF.

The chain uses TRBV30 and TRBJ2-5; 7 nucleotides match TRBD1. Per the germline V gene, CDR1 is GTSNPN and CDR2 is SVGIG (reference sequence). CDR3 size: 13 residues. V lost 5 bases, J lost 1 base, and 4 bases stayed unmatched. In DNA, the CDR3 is TGTGCCTGGGTGGGGACAGCCCAAGAGACCCAGTACTTC. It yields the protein CAWVGTAQETQYF.

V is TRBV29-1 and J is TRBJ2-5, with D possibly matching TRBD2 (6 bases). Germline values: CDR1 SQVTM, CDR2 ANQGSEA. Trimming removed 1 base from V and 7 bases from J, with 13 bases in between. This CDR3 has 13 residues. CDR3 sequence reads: CSVEGRGFVTQYF. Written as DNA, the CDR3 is TGCAGCGTTGAAGGTCGGGGGTTTGTGACCCAGTACTTC. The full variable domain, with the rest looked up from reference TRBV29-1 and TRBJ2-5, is SAVISQKPSRDICQRGTSLTIQCQVDSQVTMMFWYRQQPGQSLTLIATANQGSEATYESGFVIDKFPISRPNLTFSTLTVSNMSPEDSSIYLCSVEGRGFVTQYFGPGTRLLVL.

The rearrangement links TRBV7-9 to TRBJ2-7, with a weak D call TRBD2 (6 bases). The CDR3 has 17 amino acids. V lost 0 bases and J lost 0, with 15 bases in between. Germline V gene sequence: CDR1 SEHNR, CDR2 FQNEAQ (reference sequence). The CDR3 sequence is CASSLAGGTLPSYEQYF. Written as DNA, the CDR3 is TGTGCCAGCAGCTTAGCGGGGGGTACATTGCCCTCCTACGAGCAGTACTTC.

The CDR3 reads CASSQRTSGFNTDTQYF. CDR3 bases: TGCGCCAGCAGCCAGAGGACTAGCGGTTTCAACACAGATACGCAGTATTTT. The chain recombines TRBV4-1 with TRBJ2-3, with 10 nucleotides matching TRBD2. CDR1 is MGHRA, CDR2 YSYEKL, per germline. Losses at the gene ends were 3 bases for V and 2 bases for J; bases not matched to a gene: 8. This CDR3 has 17 residues.

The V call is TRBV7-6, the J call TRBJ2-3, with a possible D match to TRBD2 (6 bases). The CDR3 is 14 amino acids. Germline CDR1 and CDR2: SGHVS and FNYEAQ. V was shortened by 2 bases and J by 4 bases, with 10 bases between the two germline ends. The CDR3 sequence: CASSLWEAADTQYF. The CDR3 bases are TGTGCCAGCAGCTTATGGGAGGCGGCAGATACGCAGTATTTT.

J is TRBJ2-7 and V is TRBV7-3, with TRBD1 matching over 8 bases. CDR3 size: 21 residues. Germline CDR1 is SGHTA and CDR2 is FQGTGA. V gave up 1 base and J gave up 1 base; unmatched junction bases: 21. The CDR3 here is CASSLSRDVWGWTGKSYEQYF. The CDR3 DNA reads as TGTGCCAGCAGCTTAAGTAGGGATGTGTGGGGATGGACAGGGAAGTCCTACGAGCAGTACTTC.

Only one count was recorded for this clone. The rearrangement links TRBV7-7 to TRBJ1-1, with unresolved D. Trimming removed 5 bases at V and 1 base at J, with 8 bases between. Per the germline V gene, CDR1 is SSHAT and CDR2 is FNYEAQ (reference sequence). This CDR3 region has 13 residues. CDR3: CASSRDKNTEAFF. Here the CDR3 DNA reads TGTGCCAGCAGCAGAGACAAGAACACTGAAGCTTTCTTT.

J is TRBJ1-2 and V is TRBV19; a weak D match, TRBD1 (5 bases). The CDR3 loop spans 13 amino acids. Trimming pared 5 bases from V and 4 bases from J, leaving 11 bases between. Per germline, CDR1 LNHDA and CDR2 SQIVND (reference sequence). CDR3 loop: CASSSTGTYGYTF. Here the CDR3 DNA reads TGTGCCAGTAGTTCCACAGGAACCTATGGCTACACCTTC.

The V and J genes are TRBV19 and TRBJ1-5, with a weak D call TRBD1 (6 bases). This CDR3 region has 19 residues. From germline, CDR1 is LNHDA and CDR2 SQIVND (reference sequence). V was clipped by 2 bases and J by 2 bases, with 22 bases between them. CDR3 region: CASSISGREGDMRNQPQHF. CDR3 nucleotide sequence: TGTGCCAGTAGTATATCAGGGAGGGAGGGGGATATGCGCAATCAGCCCCAGCATTTT.

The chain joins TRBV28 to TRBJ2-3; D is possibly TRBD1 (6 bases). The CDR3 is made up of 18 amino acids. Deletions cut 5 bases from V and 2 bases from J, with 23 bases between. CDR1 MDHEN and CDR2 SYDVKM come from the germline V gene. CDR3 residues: CASSPWNIRDTNTDTQYF. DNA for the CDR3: TGTGCCAGCAGTCCGTGGAATATACGGGACACAAACACAGATACGCAGTATTTT.

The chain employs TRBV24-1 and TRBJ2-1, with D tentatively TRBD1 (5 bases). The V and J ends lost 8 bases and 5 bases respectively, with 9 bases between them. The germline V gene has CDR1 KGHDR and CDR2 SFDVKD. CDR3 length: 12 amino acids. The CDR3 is CATMTQDNEQFF. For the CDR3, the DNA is TGTGCCACCATGACACAGGACAATGAGCAGTTCTTC.

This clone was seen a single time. CDR3 DNA: TGTGCCAGCAGCCAAACAGGGGGTAATGGCTACACCTTC. Protein sequence: CASSQTGGNGYTF. J is TRBJ1-2 and V is TRBV5-6; TRBD1 aligns across 8 bases. The CDR3 runs to 13 residues. V shed 4 bases and J 6 bases; nucleotides not matched to a gene: 5. The germline V gene encodes CDR1 SGHDT and CDR2 YYEEEE.

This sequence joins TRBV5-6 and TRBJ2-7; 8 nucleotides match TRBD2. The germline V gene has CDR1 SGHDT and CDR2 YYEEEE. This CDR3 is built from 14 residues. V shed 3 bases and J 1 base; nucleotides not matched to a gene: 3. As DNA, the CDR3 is TGTGCCAGCAGCTCCCGCGGGAGGTCCTACGAGCAGTACTTC. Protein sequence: CASSSRGRSYEQYF.

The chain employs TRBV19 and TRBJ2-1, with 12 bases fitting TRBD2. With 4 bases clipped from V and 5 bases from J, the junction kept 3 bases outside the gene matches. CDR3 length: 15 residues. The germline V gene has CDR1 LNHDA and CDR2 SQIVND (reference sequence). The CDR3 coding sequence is TGTGCCAGTAGTACTAGCGGGAGGGACCACAATGAGCAGTTCTTC. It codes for CASSTSGRDHNEQFF.

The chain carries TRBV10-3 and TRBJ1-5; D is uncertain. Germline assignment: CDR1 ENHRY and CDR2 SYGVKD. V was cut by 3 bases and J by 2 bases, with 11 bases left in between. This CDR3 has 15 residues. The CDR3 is CAISDEGRGNQPQHF. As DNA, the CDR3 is TGTGCCATCAGTGACGAGGGTAGGGGCAATCAGCCCCAGCATTTT.

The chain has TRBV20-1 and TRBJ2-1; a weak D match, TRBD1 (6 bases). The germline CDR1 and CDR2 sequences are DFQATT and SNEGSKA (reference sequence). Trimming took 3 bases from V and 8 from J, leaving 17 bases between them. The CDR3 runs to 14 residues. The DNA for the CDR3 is TGCAGTGCTAGTGGGGACACAACTCAGGATGAGCAGTTCTTC. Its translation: CSASGDTTQDEQFF.

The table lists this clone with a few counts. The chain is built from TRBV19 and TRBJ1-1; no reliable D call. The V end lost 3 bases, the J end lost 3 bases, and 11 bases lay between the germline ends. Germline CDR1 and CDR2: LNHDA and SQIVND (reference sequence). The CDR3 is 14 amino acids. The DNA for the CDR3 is TGTGCCAGTAGTATTTACGAGGGAGACACTGAAGCTTTCTTT. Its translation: CASSIYEGDTEAFF.